This T cell receptor (beta chain) derives from a study of T cells after yellow fever vaccination (dated by TCRdb to the late 2010s). A note on the overall study: Libraries from fractions with low cell numbers were prepared with the SMART-Seq v4 Ultra Low Input RNA kit. To follow T-cell clones before and after both primary and booster YFV17D yellow fever vaccination, bulk TCR alpha and beta repertoires underwent longitudinal sequencing. Two healthy male donors made up the cohort, one aged 18 to 29 years and the other aged 30 to 39 years. Blood samples were taken at several timepoints before and after primary and secondary immunization, and bulk PBMC replicates and cell subsets were isolated. Study-wide conclusions, independent of this receptor: A small fraction of clonotypes appeared in both the CD4 and CD8 compartments, likely as a result of convergent recombination. Compared with the primary T-cell response, the secondary T-cell response was weaker but faster, peaking on day 5 rather than day 15. After the booster, most clones that had expanded after primary vaccination were detected again (around 97% of CD4 and under 90% of CD8), suggesting broad maintenance of memory. Because only two donors were included in the study, the extent to which the findings can be generalized is limited. FACS-sorted repertoires could contain abundant contaminating clonotypes from the bulk population, so computational filtering was required.

In light of the paper, this sample's treatment or condition label describes: live attenuated yellow fever vaccine strain. PBMCs were isolated from peripheral blood using a standard Ficoll-Paque protocol. Dynabeads CD4 and CD8 positive selection kits were used to isolate CD4 and CD8 T-cell fractions. RNA was extracted with TriZol from bulk PBMCs, CD4 and CD8 fractions, and dextramer-positive and dextramer-negative fractions. TCR cDNA was synthesized by 5'RACE template switching, through which a universal primer site and unique molecular identifiers were introduced. Priming of cDNA synthesis was performed from both the TCR alpha and TCR beta constant segments. Two PCR steps were used to amplify libraries, with sample barcodes and sequencing adapters being added in the second step. Sequencing of libraries was performed on Illumina HiSeq 2500 (2x100 bp) or NovaSeq (2x150 bp). The authors processed their data as follows. MIGEC handled demultiplexing of reads and collapsing into UMI consensus sequences, while MiXCR performed V(D)J alignment. Using edgeR on replicate PBMC samples, clonotypes were called vaccine-responding if FDR was below 0.01 and the log2 fold change was above 5 up to day 15. Bulk clonotypes were assigned CD4 or CD8 identity according to which sequenced CD4 or CD8 repertoire held them at higher abundance. TCRdb reran the public reads through fastp at Q25 and MiXCR, keeping productive beta chains. All rows with the same CDR3 protein become a single entry with the most common DNA and genes. V and J calls and clone size were set by TCRdb, not the authors. The sample profile shows around 250,000 distinct CDR3 sequences; less than 9% of them were found once. The ten largest account for 0.65% to 0.9% of the sample.

This clonotype was counted many times. Its target antigen remains unknown. Base quality data are lacking; no much larger clone is found one base away. V was cut back by 4 bases and J by 0 bases, leaving a gap of 13 bases between them. Via the germline V gene (reference sequence), CDR1 is DFQATT and CDR2 SNEGSKA. The CDR3 starts with the cysteine, ends with the phenylalanine, and has 15 residues. The kept DNA is CDR3 alone, 45 bases in frame from the first base. This sequence uses TRBV20-1 and TRBJ2-1; the D gene cannot be named for sure. This TCR was sampled from a man aged 25 to 45 who received the YFV17D yellow fever vaccine. The sample consisted of CD4+ T cells sorted from PBMCs, taken 15 days after the yellow fever booster vaccination. The nucleotide sequence is given as TGCAGTGCTATTGCCGGAGACACCTCCTACAATGAGCAGTTCTTC. Its protein reads: CSAIAGDTSYNEQFF.